The rows below give T cell receptor beta chains drawn from one sample of a study of cytomegalovirus exposure and HLA in healthy donors. Libraries were prepared by immunoSEQ multiplex PCR; TCRdb keeps only in-frame clonotypes and omits some of them. The table shows fewer than 200,000 clones, with roughly three quarters occurring only once. Source material: PBMCs. The receptors here all came from a man aged 60-69 years in good health and CMV-seronegative. CDR3s include the opening cysteine and the closing phenylalanine or tryptophan. D genes are given only for firm matches. Rows give clone size only sometimes, using once, few, many, or a class for an expanded clone.

V,size,length,D,J,CDR3,DNA
TRBV2,.,15,TRBD1,TRBJ2-2,CASKSRDRNTGELFF,TGTGCCAGCAAATCCCGGGACAGAAACACCGGGGAGCTGTTTTTT
TRBV4-3,.,15,TRBD2,TRBJ2-7,CASSQDIAGGREQYF,TGCGCCAGCAGCCAAGATATCGCGGGAGGTAGGGAGCAGTACTTC
TRBV5-1,.,15,TRBD2,TRBJ2-2,CASSLNLAGAGELFF,TGCGCCAGCAGCTTGAACCTAGCGGGAGCCGGGGAGCTGTTTTTT
TRBV7-2,.,14,.,TRBJ2-7,CASSLQGSAYEQYF,TGTGCCAGCAGCCTACAGGGCTCGGCCTACGAGCAGTACTTC
TRBV12-5,once,15,.,TRBJ1-2,CASGSETVPNYGYTF,TGTGCTAGTGGTTCCGAGACAGTCCCTAACTATGGCTACACCTTC
TRBV30,.,14,TRBD1,TRBJ1-1,CAWGGQGAWTEAFF,TGTGCCTGGGGGGGACAGGGGGCTTGGACTGAAGCTTTCTTT
TRBV5-3,.,16,.,TRBJ1-6,CARSFFGELNNSPLHF,TGTGCCAGAAGCTTTTTCGGGGAACTTAATAATTCACCCCTCCACTTT
TRBV7-2,.,16,TRBD2,TRBJ2-5,CASSFTTSGSGETQYF,TGTGCCAGCAGCTTTACGACTAGCGGGAGTGGAGAGACCCAGTACTTC
TRBV18,.,15,.,TRBJ1-1,CASSEFRGPNTEAFF,TGTGCCAGCTCAGAATTCAGGGGACCGAACACTGAAGCTTTCTTT
TRBV18,.,13,TRBD1,TRBJ1-4,CASSRDSNEKLFF,TGTGCCAGCTCACGGGACAGTAATGAAAAACTGTTTTTT
TRBV9,.,16,TRBD2,TRBJ2-5,CASSALAGGSQETQYF,TGTGCCAGCAGCGCACTAGCGGGGGGTAGTCAAGAGACCCAGTACTTC
TRBV19,.,15,TRBD1,TRBJ2-3,CASSMRDRRTDTQYF,TGTGCCAGTAGTATGAGGGACAGGCGCACAGATACGCAGTATTTT
TRBV15,.,16,TRBD2,TRBJ2-1,CATSRDLAGGYNEQFF,TGTGCCACCAGCAGAGATTTGGCGGGAGGGTACAATGAGCAGTTCTTC
TRBV11-2,.,16,TRBD2,TRBJ2-1,CASSLVLAGVYNEQFF,TGTGCCAGCAGCTTGGTACTAGCGGGGGTTTACAATGAGCAGTTCTTC
TRBV4-3,.,15,TRBD2,TRBJ2-1,CASSQSGLALNEQFF,TGCGCCAGCAGCCAATCGGGACTAGCGCTGAATGAGCAGTTCTTC
TRBV5-1,.,14,.,TRBJ2-3,CASSLNAATDTQYF,TGCGCCAGCAGCTTAAATGCGGCTACAGATACGCAGTATTTT
TRBV9,.,15,.,TRBJ2-1,CASGAGSTGLNEQFF,TGTGCCAGCGGGGCCGGCTCGACTGGCCTAAATGAGCAGTTCTTC
TRBV19,.,15,.,TRBJ2-1,CASSIDGRPYNEQFF,TGTGCCAGTAGTATAGATGGGAGGCCCTACAATGAGCAGTTCTTC
TRBV18,.,15,.,TRBJ1-1,CASSPQTLRDTEAFF,TGTGCCAGCTCACCACAGACCCTGAGGGACACTGAAGCTTTCTTT
TRBV6-1,.,15,TRBD1,TRBJ2-7,CASNPRPGQNYEQYF,TGTGCCAGCAACCCAAGACCGGGACAGAACTACGAGCAGTACTTC
TRBV2,.,16,.,TRBJ2-6,CASSESRGTGANVLTF,TGTGCCAGCAGTGAGTCCAGGGGCACTGGGGCCAACGTCCTGACTTTC
TRBV10-1,.,14,TRBD1,TRBJ2-7,CASSEGTGLYEQYF,TGCGCCAGCAGTGAAGGGACAGGGCTATACGAGCAGTACTTC
TRBV7-9,.,16,.,TRBJ1-5,CSSSLRTALSNQPQHF,TGTTCCAGCAGCCTGCGGACAGCCCTTAGCAATCAGCCCCAGCATTTT
TRBV19,.,17,.,TRBJ1-2,CASSPYVTNRATYGYTF,TGTGCCAGTAGTCCATATGTGACAAACAGGGCGACCTATGGCTACACCTTC
TRBV10-3,.,15,TRBD2,TRBJ2-5,CAISGSGRGRETQYF,TGTGCCATCAGTGGTAGCGGGAGGGGACGGGAGACCCAGTACTTC
TRBV28,.,15,TRBD2,TRBJ2-2,CASSFSLAGTGELFF,TGTGCCAGCAGTTTTTCCCTAGCGGGGACCGGGGAGCTGTTTTTT